One and the same sample provided the 9 T cell receptor beta chains below, sequenced in a study of shared clonotypes between healthy human individuals. Sequencing used immunoSEQ multiplex PCR; TCRdb keeps in-frame clones, though not all of them. The data contain about 2.3 million clones, around 93% of them seen just once; the ten biggest clones take up 0.3% to 0.4%. Material: naive CD4+ T cells from PBMCs. Subset noted: CD45RA+ positively selected. These receptors all stem from a man between 18 and 35 years old in good health. Some clones in this sample may be carry-over from other donors' samples.

On this clone: Other DNA sequences within the sample encode an identical CDR3. The CDR3: CASSLGRIYEQYF. The CDR3 DNA follows: TGTGCCAGCAGTTTGGGCAGGATCTACGAGCAGTACTTC. The genes are TRBV28 and TRBJ2-7, with unresolved D. Trimming removed 3 bases from V and 3 bases from J, with 9 bases in between. There are 13 residues in the CDR3. Germline CDR1 reads MDHEN; CDR2 reads SYDVKM.

The V call is TRBV9, the J call TRBJ1-2, with D possibly being TRBD1 (6 bases). This CDR3 region has 16 residues. Deletions cut 4 bases from V and 5 bases from J, with 21 bases between. Germline CDR1 SGDLS, CDR2 YYNGEE. The DNA of the CDR3 is TGTGCCAGCAGCTATCAAGCTGGGGGGGCGGGATATGGCTACACCTTC. It encodes CASSYQAGGAGYGYTF. The variable domain in full, completed from reference TRBV9 and TRBJ1-2, reads DSGVTQTPKHLITATGQRVTLRCSPRSGDLSVYWYQQSLDQGLQFLIQYYNGEERAKGNILERFSAQQFPDLHSELNLSSLELGDSALYFCASSYQAGGAGYGYTFGSGTRLTVV.

The gene calls are TRBV28 and TRBJ2-7; 14 bases align to TRBD2. The V gene's germline CDR1 is MDHEN and CDR2 SYDVKM. V dropped 10 bases and J dropped 12; count of bases not matched to a gene: 5. The CDR3 is 11 residues long. The DNA of the CDR3 is TGTGCCACCGGACTAGCGGGAGGCCTGTACTTC. This gives the protein CATGLAGGLYF.

J is TRBJ2-7 and V is TRBV6-5; 8 nucleotides align to TRBD2. In germline, CDR1 is MNHEY, CDR2 SVGAGI. Trimming at V came to 8 bases and at J to 6 bases, leaving 9 bases not matched to a gene. The CDR3 runs to 13 residues. The CDR3 loop is CASLSPGGIEQYF. DNA for the CDR3: TGTGCCAGCCTCTCCCCGGGGGGGATCGAGCAGTACTTC.

This chain joins TRBV2 and TRBJ2-5; D is unclear. Between the trimmed V and J ends, which lost 4 bases and 2 bases, there was a span of 14 bases. This CDR3 is built from 15 residues. Germline V gene data show CDR1 as SNHLY and CDR2 as FYNNEI. Here the CDR3 reads CASSGGSPKQETQYF. The CDR3 nucleotides read TGTGCCAGCAGTGGCGGCAGCCCGAAACAAGAGACCCAGTACTTC.

The J gene is TRBJ2-7, the V gene TRBV7-2; D is possibly TRBD1 or TRBD2 (5 bases each). Per the germline V gene, CDR1 is SGHTA and CDR2 is FQGNSA. V was clipped by 5 bases and J by 4 bases, with 15 bases between them. The length of the CDR3 is 14 residues. CDR3 amino acids: CASSVGTKKYEQYF. The DNA of the CDR3 is TGTGCCAGCAGCGTCGGGACCAAAAAGTACGAGCAGTACTTC.

The rearrangement joins TRBV28 to TRBJ1-2, with 8 positions matching TRBD1. V shed 5 bases and J 8 bases; nucleotides not matched to a gene: 10. The CDR3 consists of 14 residues. Germline V gene lookup returns CDR1 MDHEN and CDR2 SYDVKM. For the CDR3, the DNA is TGTGCCAGCAGTGTGACAGGGGTAAAGGGAGGCTACACCTTC. Its translation is CASSVTGVKGGYTF.

CDR3 nucleotide sequence: TGTGCCAGCAGCGTAGCTACGGGGGCGCGCGAGCAGTACTTC. It specifies CASSVATGAREQYF. The chain combines TRBV9 with TRBJ2-7; tentatively, D is TRBD1 or TRBD2 (6 bases each). The CDR3 is made up of 14 amino acids. V lost 0 bases to trimming and J lost 6 bases, with 13 bases between them. The germline CDR1 and CDR2 sequences are SGDLS and YYNGEE. Variable domain in full (rest from reference TRBV9 and TRBJ2-7): DSGVTQTPKHLITATGQRVTLRCSPRSGDLSVYWYQQSLDQGLQFLIQYYNGEERAKGNILERFSAQQFPDLHSELNLSSLELGDSALYFCASSVATGAREQYFGPGTRLTVT.

The genes are TRBV7-2 and TRBJ2-7; TRBD1 matches 8 bases. The V and J ends lost 0 bases and 3 bases, in that order; junction bases with no gene match: 4. The length of the CDR3 is 15 residues. Germline CDR1 and CDR2: SGHTA and FQGNSA. The CDR3, as DNA: TGTGCCAGCAGCTTAGCCGACAGGGGAATCTACGAGCAGTACTTC. Residues: CASSLADRGIYEQYF. The entire variable domain, with the rest obtained from reference TRBV7-2 and TRBJ2-7, is as follows: GAGVSQSPSNKVTEKGKDVELRCDPISGHTALYWYRQSLGQGLEFLIYFQGNSAPDKSGLPSDRFSAERTGGSVSTLTIQRTQQEDSAVYLCASSLADRGIYEQYFGPGTRLTVT.